A selection of T cell receptor beta chains follows, all from one sample in a study of CD8+ T cells in alopecia areata. Here immunoSEQ multiplex PCR was the method, and the copy in TCRdb shows in-frame clones only, minus some. The top ten hold roughly a sixth of the sample, which has 65,000 to 75,000 clones, approximately 45% seen once. Material: CD8+ T cells sorted from blood, obtained at week 0. These receptors were obtained from a human donor with alopecia areata. Both conserved end residues are part of each CDR3. The order of the fields is D gene, clone size, J gene, V gene, CDR3 DNA, CDR3 protein. D genes are given only for firm matches. Clone size, where shown, is once, few, many, or a class for clones that have expanded.

d_gene: TRBD1
abundance: medium-sized
j_gene: TRBJ1-2
v_gene: TRBV30
CDR3nt: TGTGCCTGGATCCTGCGGGGACAGGAGGGCTATGGCTACACCTTC
CDR3aa: CAWILRGQEGYGYTF

d_gene: .
abundance: .
j_gene: TRBJ1-2
v_gene: TRBV7-9
CDR3nt: TGTGCCAGCAGCTCCGGGCCCACGCGCCACACCTTC
CDR3aa: CASSSGPTRHTF

d_gene: TRBD1
abundance: .
j_gene: TRBJ1-5
v_gene: TRBV19
CDR3nt: TGTGCCAGTAGTTTACAGGGGTTCGATCAGCCCCAGCATTTT
CDR3aa: CASSLQGFDQPQHF

d_gene: TRBD2
abundance: few
j_gene: TRBJ2-7
v_gene: TRBV6-1
CDR3nt: TGTGCCAGCAGGGAGACTAGCGGGAGGATGGTCGAGCAGTACTTC
CDR3aa: CASRETSGRMVEQYF

d_gene: .
abundance: .
j_gene: TRBJ1-2
v_gene: TRBV30
CDR3nt: TGTGCCTGGAACCGGGAGGGTAGTGGCTACACCTTC
CDR3aa: CAWNREGSGYTF

d_gene: TRBD2
abundance: few
j_gene: TRBJ2-1
v_gene: TRBV6-5
CDR3nt: TGCGGAGCGGGAGTTAAAATCAATGAGCAGTTCTTC
CDR3aa: CGAGVKINEQFF

d_gene: .
abundance: few
j_gene: TRBJ2-1
v_gene: TRBV7-2
CDR3nt: TGTGCCAGCAGCCTCTTCGGGGCGCCAATGGGGACCTACAATGAGCAGTTCTTC
CDR3aa: CASSLFGAPMGTYNEQFF

d_gene: .
abundance: .
j_gene: TRBJ2-7
v_gene: TRBV19
CDR3nt: TGTGCCAGTAGTATAAGCGGGACAGGAACCAGGGAGCAGTACTTC
CDR3aa: CASSISGTGTREQYF

d_gene: .
abundance: few
j_gene: TRBJ2-5
v_gene: TRBV27
CDR3nt: TGTGCCAGCAGTTTGGCGGGGACCCAGTACTTC
CDR3aa: CASSLAGTQYF

d_gene: .
abundance: few
j_gene: TRBJ2-6
v_gene: TRBV27
CDR3nt: TGTGCCAGCAGTCCCTCCCGGGGCGGGGCCAACGTCCTGACTTTC
CDR3aa: CASSPSRGGANVLTF

d_gene: .
abundance: .
j_gene: TRBJ2-7
v_gene: TRBV19
CDR3nt: TGTGCCAGTAGTATATTTGGGCAGGTTTACGAGCAGTACTTC
CDR3aa: CASSIFGQVYEQYF

d_gene: TRBD1
abundance: once
j_gene: TRBJ1-5
v_gene: TRBV19
CDR3nt: TGTGCCAGTAGTGGAGGGGGCCTACAGCCCCAGCATTTT
CDR3aa: CASSGGGLQPQHF

d_gene: TRBD2
abundance: few
j_gene: TRBJ2-7
v_gene: TRBV7-9
CDR3nt: TGTGCCAGCAGCTCCCTCATACTAGCGGCCGGATCCTACGAGCAGTACTTC
CDR3aa: CASSSLILAAGSYEQYF

d_gene: .
abundance: few
j_gene: TRBJ2-1
v_gene: TRBV29-1
CDR3nt: TGCAGCGCCGACACGGGGGTTCTGAATGAGCAGTTCTTC
CDR3aa: CSADTGVLNEQFF

d_gene: .
abundance: .
j_gene: TRBJ2-6
v_gene: TRBV6-6
CDR3nt: TGTGCCAGCAGCCACCCGGTAGCTGGGGCCAACGTCCTGACTTTC
CDR3aa: CASSHPVAGANVLTF

d_gene: .
abundance: .
j_gene: TRBJ2-4
v_gene: TRBV29-1
CDR3nt: TGCAGCGTGGTCTCGGACACAAGGGACATTCAGTACTTC
CDR3aa: CSVVSDTRDIQYF

d_gene: .
abundance: .
j_gene: TRBJ2-7
v_gene: TRBV7-9
CDR3nt: TGTGCCAGTAGGGGCAACTACGAGCAGTACTTC
CDR3aa: CASRGNYEQYF